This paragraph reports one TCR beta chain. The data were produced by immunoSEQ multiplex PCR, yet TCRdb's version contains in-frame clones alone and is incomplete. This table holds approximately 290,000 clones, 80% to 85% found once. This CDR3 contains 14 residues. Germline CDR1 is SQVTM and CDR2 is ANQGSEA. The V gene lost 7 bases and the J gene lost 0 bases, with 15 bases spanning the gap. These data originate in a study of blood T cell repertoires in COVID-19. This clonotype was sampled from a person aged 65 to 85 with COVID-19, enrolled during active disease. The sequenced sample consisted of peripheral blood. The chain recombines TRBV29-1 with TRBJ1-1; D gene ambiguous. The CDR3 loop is CSGTRLALNTEAFF. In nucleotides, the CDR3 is TGCAGCGGTACGAGACTGGCGTTGAACACTGAAGCTTTCTTT.